Listed below are T cell receptor beta chains from one sample, sequenced in a study of CD8 T cells in acute hepatitis C reinfection. Clones were read by immunoSEQ multiplex PCR, and TCRdb kept only the in-frame ones, dropping some. There are tens of thousands of clones in the sample; around 87% occur only once, and more than 0.4% lies in the top ten. Specimen: naive CD8+ T cells from PBMCs. Receptors originate from a man younger than 40 with chronic hepatitis C. Each CDR3 is given with its conserved first and last residue. D genes are given only for firm matches. Expanded clones are given a class, and other clones once, few, many or no size at all.

V	D	J	size	CDR3	DNA
TRBV27	NA	TRBJ2-1	NA	CASSLTGDEQFF	TGTGCCAGCAGTTTAACCGGCGATGAGCAGTTCTTC
TRBV7-9	TRBD2	TRBJ2-1	NA	CASSLAGGHEQFF	TGTGCCAGCAGCTTGGCGGGGGGTCATGAGCAGTTCTTC
TRBV2	NA	TRBJ1-2	once	CASSEAGGAPFYGYTF	TGTGCCAGCAGTGAAGCGGGCGGAGCACCTTTCTATGGCTACACCTTC
TRBV7-9	TRBD2	TRBJ2-1	NA	CASSSGLAGGPSYNEQFF	TGTGCCAGCAGCTCAGGACTAGCGGGGGGCCCTTCCTACAATGAGCAGTTCTTC
TRBV11-2	NA	TRBJ2-5	NA	CASSLLWAPRETQYF	TGTGCCAGCAGCTTATTGTGGGCCCCGCGAGAGACCCAGTACTTC
TRBV19	NA	TRBJ2-7	NA	CASSSGEHSYEQYF	TGTGCCAGTAGCAGTGGGGAACACTCCTACGAGCAGTACTTC
TRBV19	NA	TRBJ2-1	NA	CASTHGGSYNEQFF	TGTGCCAGTACGCACGGGGGCTCCTACAATGAGCAGTTCTTC
TRBV29-1	TRBD1	TRBJ1-1	NA	CSAGGQGNTEAFF	TGCAGCGCCGGGGGACAGGGGAACACTGAAGCTTTCTTT
TRBV7-8	NA	TRBJ2-1	NA	CASSLAGLGRYNEQFF	TGTGCCAGCAGCTTAGCGGGTCTAGGACGCTACAATGAGCAGTTCTTC
TRBV5-1	TRBD1	TRBJ2-1	NA	CASSDPGQGYNEQFF	TGCGCCAGCAGCGACCCGGGACAGGGCTACAATGAGCAGTTCTTC
TRBV19	TRBD1	TRBJ1-2	NA	CASSTRDRKDGYTF	TGTGCCAGTAGTACCCGGGACAGGAAGGATGGCTACACCTTC
TRBV7-6	NA	TRBJ2-1	NA	CASSLALPGQLSYNEQFF	TGTGCCAGCAGCTTAGCTCTACCGGGACAACTCTCCTACAATGAGCAGTTCTTC
TRBV30	NA	TRBJ1-2	NA	CAWVLQGLYNYGYTF	TGTGCCTGGGTTCTCCAGGGGTTGTATAACTATGGCTACACCTTC
TRBV27	TRBD1	TRBJ1-4	NA	CASSLGTGLREKLFF	TGTGCCAGCAGTTTAGGGACAGGGCTTCGAGAAAAACTGTTTTTT
TRBV4-2	NA	TRBJ2-7	NA	CASSHASEQYF	TGTGCCAGCAGCCATGCGAGCGAGCAGTACTTC
TRBV27	NA	TRBJ2-7	once	CASRDGSYEQYF	TGTGCAAGCCGGGACGGAAGTTACGAGCAGTACTTC
TRBV7-6	NA	TRBJ1-5	NA	CASSLDSGLNQPQHF	TGTGCCAGCAGCTTAGACAGCGGTCTCAATCAGCCCCAGCATTTT
TRBV7-9	NA	TRBJ2-3	NA	CASSLFVDTQYF	TGTGCCAGCAGCTTATTTGTAGATACGCAGTATTTT
TRBV4-1	NA	TRBJ2-3	NA	CASSQPPGDLNTDTQYF	TGCGCCAGCAGCCAACCCCCCGGAGACTTAAACACAGATACGCAGTATTTT
TRBV5-8	NA	TRBJ2-7	NA	CASSPGAQGRNEQYF	TGTGCCAGCAGCCCCGGGGCACAGGGTAGGAACGAGCAGTACTTC
TRBV19	NA	TRBJ1-1	NA	CASRGPDRNTEAFF	TGTGCCAGTAGAGGACCCGACAGAAACACTGAAGCTTTCTTT
TRBV13	TRBD1	TRBJ2-1	NA	CASSFRTGGAMDEQFF	TGTGCCAGCAGCTTCCGGACAGGGGGCGCAATGGATGAGCAGTTCTTC
TRBV27	TRBD1	TRBJ2-1	NA	CASSYTGTGAYNEQFF	TGTGCCAGCAGTTATACCGGGACAGGGGCCTACAATGAGCAGTTCTTC
TRBV19	NA	TRBJ1-1	NA	CASSPLPGEVNTEAFF	TGTGCCAGTAGTCCCCTACCCGGTGAGGTGAACACTGAAGCTTTCTTT
TRBV27	NA	TRBJ2-7	NA	CASSPHLRSGEQYF	TGTGCCAGCAGTCCTCATCTCCGTTCGGGGGAGCAGTACTTC
TRBV6-1	TRBD1	TRBJ2-7	NA	CATGQGYEQYF	TGTGCCACTGGACAGGGCTACGAGCAGTACTTC
TRBV6-5	NA	TRBJ1-2	NA	CASSYSDSGGDGYTF	TGTGCCAGCAGTTACTCCGACAGCGGGGGGGATGGCTACACCTTC
TRBV18	NA	TRBJ2-6	NA	CASSPRGPSGANVLTF	TGTGCCAGCTCACCTCGAGGGCCCTCTGGGGCCAACGTCCTGACTTTC
TRBV4-2	NA	TRBJ2-1	NA	CASSQAFGGEQFF	TGTGCCAGCAGCCAAGCCTTCGGGGGCGAGCAGTTCTTC
TRBV7-9	TRBD1	TRBJ2-7	NA	CASSLLEPGQGSYEQYF	TGTGCCAGCAGCTTATTAGAACCGGGACAGGGCTCCTACGAGCAGTACTTC
TRBV14	NA	TRBJ2-7	NA	CASSQGRTGLSSYEQYF	TGTGCCAGCAGCCAAGGGCGGACTGGATTAAGCTCCTACGAGCAGTACTTC
TRBV7-2	TRBD1	TRBJ1-3	NA	CASRRTPGGEYTIYF	TGTGCCAGCAGACGTACCCCAGGGGGCGAATACACCATATATTTT
TRBV14	NA	TRBJ1-5	NA	CASSQGGRQPQHF	TGTGCCAGCAGCCAAGGGGGCAGGCAGCCCCAGCATTTT
TRBV28	TRBD2	TRBJ2-7	NA	CASSLAAGVYEQYF	TGTGCCAGCAGTTTAGCTGCGGGAGTATACGAGCAGTACTTC
TRBV2	NA	TRBJ1-5	NA	CASRDPSNQPQHF	TGTGCCAGCAGGGACCCGAGCAATCAGCCCCAGCATTTT